These T cell receptor beta chains were read from a single sample in a study of blood T cell repertoires in COVID-19. The table came from immunoSEQ multiplex PCR; TCRdb's copy has only in-frame clones and leaves some out. There are some 110,000 clones in the sample; approximately 74% occur only once, and 6% lies in the top ten. Material: peripheral blood. These receptors originate from a man older than 75 with COVID-19, enrolled during active disease. CDR3s include the opening cysteine and the closing phenylalanine or tryptophan. D genes are given only for firm matches. Size is stated for part of the rows, as once, few or many counts, or as a class when the clone is expanded.

>TRBV7-8|TRBJ2-2|-|TRBD2|16
TGTGCCAGCGGACGGGAAGCGGGGGCGAACACCGGGGAGCTGTTTTTT
CASGREAGANTGELFF
>TRBV6-1|TRBJ2-3|-|-|18
TGTGCCAGCAGTGTCCAGGAACTCGACCTCAGCCCCACAGATACGCAGTATTTT
CASSVQELDLSPTDTQYF
>TRBV4-1|TRBJ2-3|-|TRBD2|16
TGCGCCAGCAGCCAGCCGAGGGAGGGATATGGAGATACGCAGTATTTT
CASSQPREGYGDTQYF
>TRBV6-5|TRBJ2-7|-|-|13
TGTGCCAGCAGTTACGCGGGATCATACGAGCAGTACTTC
CASSYAGSYEQYF
>TRBV6-1|TRBJ1-2|-|-|14
TGTGCCAGCAGTGAGTACGGTGCTAACTATGGCTACACCTTC
CASSEYGANYGYTF
>TRBV4-3|TRBJ2-1|-|-|14
TGCGCCAGCAGCCGAGGATGGACAGACAATGAGCAGTTCTTC
CASSRGWTDNEQFF
>TRBV5-1|TRBJ2-7|-|-|14
TGCGCCAGCAGTATAGGCACAGCTGTCTACGAGCAGTACTTC
CASSIGTAVYEQYF
>TRBV16|TRBJ1-3|-|-|14
TGTGCCAGCAGCCAATGGGCCACAGGAAACACCATATATTTT
CASSQWATGNTIYF
>TRBV9|TRBJ2-5|-|-|16
TGTGCCAGCAGCCCCTCCCAGACTGTACGGCAAGAGACCCAGTACTTC
CASSPSQTVRQETQYF
>TRBV6-6|TRBJ2-3|-|-|13
TGTGCCAGCAGTGCAGCGCGCACAGATACGCAGTATTTT
CASSAARTDTQYF
>TRBV5-6|TRBJ2-1|-|TRBD1|15
TGTGCCAGCAGTTCCTTAAAGAAACAGGGGTCTGAGCAGTTCTTC
CASSSLKKQGSEQFF
>TRBV4-1|TRBJ2-3|few|TRBD2|16
TGCGCCAGTTGGGGGGGGAGGATAGGCAGCACAGATACGCAGTATTTT
CASWGGRIGSTDTQYF
>TRBV28|TRBJ1-1|-|-|17
TGTGCCAGCAGTCTGGTACAGGGTTTAGATATGAACACTGAAGCTTTCTTT
CASSLVQGLDMNTEAFF
>TRBV7-2|TRBJ2-7|-|TRBD1|14
TGTGCCAGCAGCTCTCCGGGACAGGGGTACGAGCAGTACTTC
CASSSPGQGYEQYF
>TRBV2|TRBJ2-7|-|-|14
TGTGCCAGCAGCTCTACAGGGCCCACCTACGAGCAGTACTTC
CASSSTGPTYEQYF
>TRBV2|TRBJ2-5|-|TRBD2|12
TGTGCCAGCGGAGGGACTAGCGAGACCCAGTACTTC
CASGGTSETQYF
>TRBV3-1/TRBV3-2|TRBJ2-5|-|TRBD2|17
TGTGCCAGCAGCCAAGAGCAACTAGCGGGAGCACTAGAGACCCAGTACTTC
CASSQEQLAGALETQYF